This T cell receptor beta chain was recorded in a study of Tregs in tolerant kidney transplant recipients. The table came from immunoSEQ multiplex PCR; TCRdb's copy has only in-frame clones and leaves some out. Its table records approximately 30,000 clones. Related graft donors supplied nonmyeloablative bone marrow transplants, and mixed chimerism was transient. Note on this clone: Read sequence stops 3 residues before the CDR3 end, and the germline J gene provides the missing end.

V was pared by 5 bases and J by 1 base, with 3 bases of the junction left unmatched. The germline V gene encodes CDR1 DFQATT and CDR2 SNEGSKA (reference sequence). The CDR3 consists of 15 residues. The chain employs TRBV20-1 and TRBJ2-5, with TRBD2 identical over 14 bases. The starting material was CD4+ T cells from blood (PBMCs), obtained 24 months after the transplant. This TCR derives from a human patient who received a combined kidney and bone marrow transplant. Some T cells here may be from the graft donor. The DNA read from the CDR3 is TGCAGTGCTGGGACTAGCGGGAGAGGCCAAGAGACC. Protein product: CSAGTSGRGQET. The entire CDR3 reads CSAGTSGRGQETQYF.